The 12 T cell receptor beta chains presented below share a single source sample, sequenced in a study of shared clonotypes between healthy human individuals. The protocol was immunoSEQ multiplex PCR, while the TCRdb copy is restricted to in-frame clones and leaves out a portion. The data hold about a million clones, with 60% to 80% observed a single time. Sequenced: memory CD4+ T cells from PBMCs. Documented subset: CD45RA-negative fraction. The receptors were gathered from a man younger than 35 in good health. Some clones in this sample may be carry-over from other donors' samples.

Turning to this clone: Within the sample, other DNA sequences also encode this same CDR3. V is TRBV7-6 and J is TRBJ2-1; D is ambiguous. CDR3 length equals 13 residues. The germline V gene has CDR1 SGHVS and CDR2 FNYEAQ. V was cut by 2 bases and J by 3 bases, with 5 bases left in between. The CDR3 is CASSLSSYNEQFF. Here the CDR3 DNA reads TGTGCCAGCAGCTTATCTAGCTACAATGAGCAGTTCTTC.

This clone has just a few counts. CDR3 in amino acids: CAWNTGLGNEKLFF. The DNA for the CDR3 is TGTGCCTGGAATACAGGGTTGGGTAATGAAAAACTGTTTTTT. This sequence joins TRBV30 and TRBJ1-4; a weak D match, TRBD1 (6 bases). Germline V gene sequence: CDR1 GTSNPN, CDR2 SVGIG (reference sequence). This CDR3 spans 14 amino acids. Trimming shortened V by 4 bases and J by 4 bases, and 13 bases separated the two germline ends.

The chain is built from TRBV5-1 and TRBJ2-5, with D tentatively TRBD1 (6 bases). Germline lookup yields CDR1 SGHRS and CDR2 YFSETQ. The CDR3 contains 14 residues. Trimming pared 3 bases from V and 1 base from J, leaving 10 bases between. The chain's CDR3 is CASSYGQSQETQYF. The CDR3 DNA follows: TGCGCCAGCAGCTATGGACAGTCCCAAGAGACCCAGTACTTC.

This clone has ten or more counts. V and J are TRBV5-1 and TRBJ2-1; the D gene is possibly TRBD2 (5 bases). CDR3 length: 14 residues. V was trimmed by 1 base and J by 8 bases, leaving 13 bases between them. Germline lookup yields CDR1 SGHRS and CDR2 YFSETQ. As DNA, the CDR3 is TGCGCCAGCAGCTTGATAAGCCTGGAGGATGAGCAGTTCTTC. The encoded protein is CASSLISLEDEQFF.

This chain joins TRBV2 and TRBJ2-7, with 13 bases identical to TRBD2. CDR1 and CDR2 (germline): SNHLY, FYNNEI. This CDR3 is 15 amino acids long. Trimming cost V 6 bases and J 6 bases; bases outside gene matches: 8. CDR3 DNA sequence: TGTGCCAGCAGGCGAGGACTAGCGGGAGTTGGCGAGCAGTACTTC. Its translation is CASRRGLAGVGEQYF.

The rearrangement uses TRBV30 and TRBJ1-1; D gene uncertain. CDR3 length: 15 amino acids. V lost 1 base, J lost 1 base, and 13 bases lay in between. CDR1 is GTSNPN and CDR2 is SVGIG in the germline V gene (reference sequence). The chain's CDR3 is CAWSGPRVGNTEAFF. In DNA, the CDR3 is TGTGCCTGGAGTGGCCCGAGGGTGGGGAACACTGAAGCTTTCTTT.

This clone was seen a single time. The chain employs TRBV28 and TRBJ1-3; 12 positions match TRBD1. The CDR3 runs to 17 residues. The V and J ends lost 3 bases and 5 bases, in that order; junction bases with no gene match: 8. Per the germline V gene, CDR1 is MDHEN and CDR2 is SYDVKM. In nucleotides, the CDR3 is TGTGCCAGCAGTTTGGAGGGGACAGGGGGCTTCCGAAACACCATATATTTT. Its protein product is CASSLEGTGGFRNTIYF.

This clone was detected a few times. The chain has TRBV2 and TRBJ2-1, with TRBD2 matching 9 bases. This CDR3 spans 15 amino acids. Germline loops: CDR1 SNHLY, CDR2 FYNNEI. V lost 3 bases to trimming and J lost 8 bases; unmatched junction nucleotides: 8. CDR3: CASSDSSGSLDEQFF. For the CDR3, the DNA is TGTGCCAGCAGTGACAGTAGCGGGAGTTTGGATGAGCAGTTCTTC.

Remarks on this clone: This probably arose from a read error, given a far larger clone one base away. The chain joins TRBV5-1 to TRBJ2-3; D is ambiguous. Trimming cost V 3 bases and J 2 bases, with 7 bases left between them. CDR3 size: 13 residues. Germline CDR1 reads SGHRS; CDR2 reads YFSETQ. CDR3 amino acids: CASSYRATDTQYF. The CDR3 bases are TGCGCCAGCAGCTACCGGGCCACAGATACGCAGTATTTT.

The V and J genes are TRBV5-1 and TRBJ1-1; D perhaps matches TRBD1 (5 bases). Trimming left V 1 base short and J 1 base short, with 11 bases between. The germline V gene encodes CDR1 SGHRS and CDR2 YFSETQ. CDR3 length: 15 residues. The DNA for the CDR3 is TGCGCCAGCAGCTTGCAGGGCGATTCGAACACTGAAGCTTTCTTT. Translated: CASSLQGDSNTEAFF.

On this clone itself: Other DNA sequences in this specimen translate into the identical CDR3. CDR3 loop: CASSFRGQTYEQYF. Here the CDR3 DNA reads TGTGCCAGCAGCTTTAGAGGACAGACCTACGAGCAGTACTTC. The gene calls are TRBV7-2 and TRBJ2-7, with D possibly matching TRBD1 (6 bases). CDR1 and CDR2 (germline): SGHTA, FQGNSA. V gave up 3 bases and J gave up 2 bases, with 11 bases separating them. This CDR3 has 14 residues. Combining the CDR3 with reference TRBV7-2 and TRBJ2-7 gives the whole variable domain GAGVSQSPSNKVTEKGKDVELRCDPISGHTALYWYRQSLGQGLEFLIYFQGNSAPDKSGLPSDRFSAERTGGSVSTLTIQRTQQEDSAVYLCASSFRGQTYEQYFGPGTRLTVT.

The sample holds a few counts of this clone. The CDR3 coding sequence is TGTGCCAGCAGCCGCAGCTTAGGGGTAAACACCATATATTTT. It yields the protein CASSRSLGVNTIYF. This sequence joins TRBV7-9 and TRBJ1-3; perhaps TRBD1 as D (5 bases). V lost 5 bases and J lost 6, with 14 bases in between. The length of the CDR3 is 14 residues. Germline-derived CDR1 and CDR2 are SEHNR and FQNEAQ (reference sequence).